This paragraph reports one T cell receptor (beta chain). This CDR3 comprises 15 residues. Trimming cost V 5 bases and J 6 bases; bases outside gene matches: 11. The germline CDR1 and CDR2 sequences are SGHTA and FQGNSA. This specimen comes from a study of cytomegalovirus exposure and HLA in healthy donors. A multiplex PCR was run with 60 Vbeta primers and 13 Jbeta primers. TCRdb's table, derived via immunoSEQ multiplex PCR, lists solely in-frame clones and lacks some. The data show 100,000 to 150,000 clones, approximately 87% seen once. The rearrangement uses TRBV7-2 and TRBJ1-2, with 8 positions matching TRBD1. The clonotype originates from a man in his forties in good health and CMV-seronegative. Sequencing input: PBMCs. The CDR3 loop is CASSQPGQGRNGYTF. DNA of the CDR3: TGTGCCAGCAGCCAACCTGGACAGGGACGAAATGGCTACACCTTC.